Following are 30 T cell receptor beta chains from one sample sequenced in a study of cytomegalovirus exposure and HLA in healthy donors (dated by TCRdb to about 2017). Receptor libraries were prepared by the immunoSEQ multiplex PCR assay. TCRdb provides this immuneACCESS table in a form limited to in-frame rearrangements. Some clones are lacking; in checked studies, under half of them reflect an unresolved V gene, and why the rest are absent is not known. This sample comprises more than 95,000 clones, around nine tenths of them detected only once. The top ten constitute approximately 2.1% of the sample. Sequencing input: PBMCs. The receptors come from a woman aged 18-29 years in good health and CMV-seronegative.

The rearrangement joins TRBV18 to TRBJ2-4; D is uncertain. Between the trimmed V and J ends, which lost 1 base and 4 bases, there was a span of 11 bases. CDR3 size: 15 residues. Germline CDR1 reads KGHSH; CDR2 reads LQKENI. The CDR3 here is CASSPLEANKNIQYF. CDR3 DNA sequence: TGTGCCAGCTCACCACTTGAGGCTAATAAAAACATTCAGTACTTC. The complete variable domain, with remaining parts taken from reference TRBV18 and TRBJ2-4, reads NAGVMQNPRHLVRRRGQEARLRCSPMKGHSHVYWYRQLPEEGLKFMVYLQKENIIDESGMPKERFSAEFPKEGPSILRIQQVVRGDSAAYFCASSPLEANKNIQYFGAGTRLSVL.

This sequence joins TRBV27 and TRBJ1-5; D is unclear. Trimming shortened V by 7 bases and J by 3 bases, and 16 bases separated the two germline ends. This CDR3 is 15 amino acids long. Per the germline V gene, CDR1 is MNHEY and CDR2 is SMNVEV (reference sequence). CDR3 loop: CASKGLSGDNQPQHF. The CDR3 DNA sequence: TGTGCCAGCAAAGGGCTCTCCGGGGACAATCAGCCCCAGCATTTT.

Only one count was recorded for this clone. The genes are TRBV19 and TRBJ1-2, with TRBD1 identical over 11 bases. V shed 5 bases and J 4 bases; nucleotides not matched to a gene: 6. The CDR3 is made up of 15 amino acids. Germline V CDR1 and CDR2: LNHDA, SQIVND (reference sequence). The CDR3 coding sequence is TGTGCCAGTAGTTCTCCAGGGACAGGGGGCTATGGCTACACCTTC. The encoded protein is CASSSPGTGGYGYTF.

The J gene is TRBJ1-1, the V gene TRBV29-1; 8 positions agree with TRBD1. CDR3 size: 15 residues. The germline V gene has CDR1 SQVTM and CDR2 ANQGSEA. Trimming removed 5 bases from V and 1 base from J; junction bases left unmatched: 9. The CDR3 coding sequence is TGCAGCGTTTCTGGACAGGGAACACCGAACACTGAAGCTTTCTTT. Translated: CSVSGQGTPNTEAFF.

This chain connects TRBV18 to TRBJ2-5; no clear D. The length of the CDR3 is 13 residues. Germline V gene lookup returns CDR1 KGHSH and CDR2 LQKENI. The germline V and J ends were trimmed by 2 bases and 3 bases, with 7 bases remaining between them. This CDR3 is CASSPNREETQYF. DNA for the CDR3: TGTGCCAGCTCACCAAACAGAGAAGAGACCCAGTACTTC.

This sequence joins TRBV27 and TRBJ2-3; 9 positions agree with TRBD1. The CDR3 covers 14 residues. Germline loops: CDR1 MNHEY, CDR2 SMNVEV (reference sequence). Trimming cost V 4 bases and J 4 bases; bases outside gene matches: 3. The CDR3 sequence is CASSWDREADTQYF. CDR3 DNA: TGTGCCAGCAGTTGGGACAGGGAGGCAGATACGCAGTATTTT.

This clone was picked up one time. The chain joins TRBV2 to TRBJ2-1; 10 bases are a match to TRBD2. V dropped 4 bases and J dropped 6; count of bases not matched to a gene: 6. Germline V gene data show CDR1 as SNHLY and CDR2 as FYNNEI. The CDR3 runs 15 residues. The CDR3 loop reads CASSVGAGGLNEQFF. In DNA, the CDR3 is TGTGCCAGCAGTGTGGGAGCGGGGGGGCTCAATGAGCAGTTCTTC. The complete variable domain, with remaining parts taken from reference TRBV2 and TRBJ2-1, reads EPEVTQTPSHQVTQMGQEVILRCVPISNHLYFYWYRQILGQKVEFLVSFYNNEISEKSEIFDDQFSVERPDGSNFTLKIRSTKLEDSAMYFCASSVGAGGLNEQFFGPGTRLTVL.

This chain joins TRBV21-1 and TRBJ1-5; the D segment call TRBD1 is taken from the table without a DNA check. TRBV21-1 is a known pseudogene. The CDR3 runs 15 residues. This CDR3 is CASSKAWAPNQPQHF. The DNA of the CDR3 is TGTGCCAGCAGCAAAGCATGGGCCCCGAATCAGCCCCAGCATTTT.

CDR3 residues: CASSRGQGVVFEQYF. In DNA form, the CDR3 reads TGTGCCAGCAGCAGAGGACAGGGTGTCGTATTCGAGCAGTACTTC. The J gene is TRBJ2-7, the V gene TRBV5-8, with TRBD1 identical over 8 bases. V lost 4 bases, J lost 6 bases, and 12 bases stayed unmatched. The CDR3 loop spans 15 amino acids. Germline CDR1 SGHTS, CDR2 YDEGEE.

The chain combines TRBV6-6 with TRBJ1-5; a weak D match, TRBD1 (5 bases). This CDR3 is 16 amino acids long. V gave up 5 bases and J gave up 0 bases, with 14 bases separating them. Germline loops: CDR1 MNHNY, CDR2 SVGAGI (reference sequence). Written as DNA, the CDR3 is TGTGCCAGCAGTCAGCCCATGGGGGGTAGCAATCAGCCCCAGCATTTT. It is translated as CASSQPMGGSNQPQHF.

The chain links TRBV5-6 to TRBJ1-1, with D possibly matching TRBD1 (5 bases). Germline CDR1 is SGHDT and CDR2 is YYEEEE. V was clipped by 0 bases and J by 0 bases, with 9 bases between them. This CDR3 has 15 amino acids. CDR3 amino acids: CASSLGGAVNTEAFF. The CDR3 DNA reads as TGTGCCAGCAGCTTGGGGGGCGCGGTGAACACTGAAGCTTTCTTT.

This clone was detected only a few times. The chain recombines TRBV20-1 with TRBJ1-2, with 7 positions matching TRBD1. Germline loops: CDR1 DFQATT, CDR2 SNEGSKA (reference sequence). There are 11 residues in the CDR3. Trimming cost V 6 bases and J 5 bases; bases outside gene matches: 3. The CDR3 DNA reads TGCAGTGCGCCGACAGGGTATGGCTACACCTTC. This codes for CSAPTGYGYTF.

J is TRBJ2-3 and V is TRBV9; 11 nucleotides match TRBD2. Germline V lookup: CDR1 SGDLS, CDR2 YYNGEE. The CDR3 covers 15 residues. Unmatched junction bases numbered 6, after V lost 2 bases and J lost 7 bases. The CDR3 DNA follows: TGTGCCAGCAGCGTCACAGGGACTAGCGGATATACGCAGTATTTT. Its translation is CASSVTGTSGYTQYF.

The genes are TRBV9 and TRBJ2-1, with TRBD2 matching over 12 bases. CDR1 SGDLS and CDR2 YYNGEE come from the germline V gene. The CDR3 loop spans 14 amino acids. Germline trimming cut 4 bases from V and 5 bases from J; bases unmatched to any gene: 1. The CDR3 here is CASSLAGGHNEQFF. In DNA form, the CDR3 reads TGTGCCAGCAGCCTAGCGGGGGGGCACAATGAGCAGTTCTTC.

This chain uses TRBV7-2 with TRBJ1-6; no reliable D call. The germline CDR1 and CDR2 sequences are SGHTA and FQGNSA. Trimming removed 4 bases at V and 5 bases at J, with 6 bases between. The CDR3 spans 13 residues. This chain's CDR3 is CASSSLHNSPLHF. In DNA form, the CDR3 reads TGTGCCAGCAGCTCTCTCCATAATTCACCCCTCCACTTT.

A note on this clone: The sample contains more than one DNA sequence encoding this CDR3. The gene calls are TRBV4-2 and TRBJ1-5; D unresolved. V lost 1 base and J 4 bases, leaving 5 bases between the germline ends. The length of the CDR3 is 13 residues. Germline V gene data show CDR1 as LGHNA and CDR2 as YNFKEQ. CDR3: CASSQGLNQPQHF. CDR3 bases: TGTGCCAGCAGCCAAGGTCTTAATCAGCCCCAGCATTTT.

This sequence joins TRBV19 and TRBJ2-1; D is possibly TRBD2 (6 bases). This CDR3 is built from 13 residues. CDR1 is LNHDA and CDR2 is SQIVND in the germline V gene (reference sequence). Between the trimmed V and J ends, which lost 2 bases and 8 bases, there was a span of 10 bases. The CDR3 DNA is TGTGCCAGTAGTATACTAGCGAGCCATGAGCAGTTCTTC. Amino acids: CASSILASHEQFF.

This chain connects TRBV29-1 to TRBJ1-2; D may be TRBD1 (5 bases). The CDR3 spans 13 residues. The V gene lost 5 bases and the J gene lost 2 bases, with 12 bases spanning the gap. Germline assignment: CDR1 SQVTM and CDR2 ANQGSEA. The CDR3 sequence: CSVWEGRNYGYTF. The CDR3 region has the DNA TGCAGCGTTTGGGAGGGGCGGAACTATGGCTACACCTTC. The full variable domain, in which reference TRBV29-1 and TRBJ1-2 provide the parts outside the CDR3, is SAVISQKPSRDICQRGTSLTIQCQVDSQVTMMFWYRQQPGQSLTLIATANQGSEATYESGFVIDKFPISRPNLTFSTLTVSNMSPEDSSIYLCSVWEGRNYGYTFGSGTRLTVV.

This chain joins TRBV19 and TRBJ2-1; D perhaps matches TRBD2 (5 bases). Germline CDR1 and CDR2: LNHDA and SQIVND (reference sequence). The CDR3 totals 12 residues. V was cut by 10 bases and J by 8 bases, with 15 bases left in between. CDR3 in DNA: TGTGCCACCTACGGGGTGGGCCATGAGCAGTTCTTC. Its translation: CATYGVGHEQFF.

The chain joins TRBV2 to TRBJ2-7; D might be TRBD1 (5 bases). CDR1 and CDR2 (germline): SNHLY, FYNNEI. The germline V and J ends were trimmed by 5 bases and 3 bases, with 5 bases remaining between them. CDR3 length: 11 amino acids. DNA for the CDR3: TGTGCCAGCAGTCAGGGCTACGAGCAGTACTTC. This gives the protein CASSQGYEQYF.

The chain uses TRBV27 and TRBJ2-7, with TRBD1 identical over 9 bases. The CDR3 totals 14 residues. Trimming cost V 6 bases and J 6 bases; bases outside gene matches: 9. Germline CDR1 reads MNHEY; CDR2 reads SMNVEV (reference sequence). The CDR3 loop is CASSTGGRPSEQYF. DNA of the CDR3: TGTGCCAGCAGCACAGGGGGCCGACCTTCCGAGCAGTACTTC.

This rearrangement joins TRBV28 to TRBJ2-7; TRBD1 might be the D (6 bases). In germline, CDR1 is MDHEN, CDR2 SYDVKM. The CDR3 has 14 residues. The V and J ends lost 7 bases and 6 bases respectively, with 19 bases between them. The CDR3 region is CASTRTAIVGEQYF. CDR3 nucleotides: TGTGCCAGCACCCGGACAGCGATAGTTGGCGAGCAGTACTTC.

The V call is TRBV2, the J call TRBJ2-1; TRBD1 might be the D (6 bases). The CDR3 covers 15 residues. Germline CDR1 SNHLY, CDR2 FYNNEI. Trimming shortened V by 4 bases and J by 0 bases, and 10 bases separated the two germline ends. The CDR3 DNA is TGTGCCAGCAGTGTACAGGGTCTCTCCTACAATGAGCAGTTCTTC. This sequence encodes CASSVQGLSYNEQFF.

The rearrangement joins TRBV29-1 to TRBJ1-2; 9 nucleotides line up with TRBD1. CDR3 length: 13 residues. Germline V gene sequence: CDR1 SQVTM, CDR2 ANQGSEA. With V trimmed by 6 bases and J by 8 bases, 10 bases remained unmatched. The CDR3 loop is CSVHITGGEGYTF. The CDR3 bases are TGCAGCGTACATATCACAGGGGGCGAAGGCTACACCTTC.

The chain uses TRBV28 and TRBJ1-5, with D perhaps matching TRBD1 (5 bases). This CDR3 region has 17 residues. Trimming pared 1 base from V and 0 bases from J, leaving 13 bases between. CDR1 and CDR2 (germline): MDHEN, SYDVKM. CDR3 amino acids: CASSLSAGLSSNQPQHF. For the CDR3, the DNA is TGTGCCAGCAGTTTATCGGCGGGACTCAGTAGCAATCAGCCCCAGCATTTT.

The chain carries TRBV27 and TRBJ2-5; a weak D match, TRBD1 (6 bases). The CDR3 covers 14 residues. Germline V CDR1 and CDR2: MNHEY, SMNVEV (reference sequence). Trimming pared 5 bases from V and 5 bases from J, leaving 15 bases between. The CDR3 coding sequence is TGTGCCAGCAGTCCCTACCAGGGGCGGGAGACCCAGTACTTC. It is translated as CASSPYQGRETQYF.

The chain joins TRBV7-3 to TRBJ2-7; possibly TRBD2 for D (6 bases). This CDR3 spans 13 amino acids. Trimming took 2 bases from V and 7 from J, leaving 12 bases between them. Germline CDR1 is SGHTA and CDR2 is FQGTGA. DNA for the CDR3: TGTGCCAGCAGCTTAGGACCCGCGGGGGAGCAGTACTTC. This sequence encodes CASSLGPAGEQYF.

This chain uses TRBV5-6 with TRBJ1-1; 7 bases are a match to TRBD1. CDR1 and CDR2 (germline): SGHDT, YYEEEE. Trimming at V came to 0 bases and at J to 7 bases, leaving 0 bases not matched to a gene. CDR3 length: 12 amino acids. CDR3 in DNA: TGTGCCAGCAGCTTGGGGACAGGTGAAGCTTTCTTT. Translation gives CASSLGTGEAFF.

DNA of the CDR3: TGTGCCAGCAGTGAATTCTCCAGGGGTAGGGAGACCCAGTACTTC. This encodes CASSEFSRGRETQYF. The V gene is TRBV2, the J gene TRBJ2-5; D might be TRBD1 (6 bases). This CDR3 contains 15 residues. V dropped 2 bases and J dropped 5 bases, with 15 bases sitting between them. Germline CDR1 SNHLY, CDR2 FYNNEI. Full variable domain (outside the CDR3, taken from reference TRBV2 and TRBJ2-5): EPEVTQTPSHQVTQMGQEVILRCVPISNHLYFYWYRQILGQKVEFLVSFYNNEISEKSEIFDDQFSVERPDGSNFTLKIRSTKLEDSAMYFCASSEFSRGRETQYFGPGTRLLVL.

This CDR3 reads CAISDLAGGPPYEQYF. The DNA of the CDR3 is TGTGCCATCAGTGATTTAGCGGGGGGGCCCCCCTACGAGCAGTACTTC. V usage is TRBV10-3 and J usage is TRBJ2-7, with TRBD2 matching over 11 bases. V was clipped by 3 bases and J by 2 bases; unmatched bases: 6. The CDR3 has 16 amino acids. From germline, CDR1 is ENHRY and CDR2 SYGVKD.